Below are 2 T cell receptor beta chains sequenced from a single sample in a study of naive and memory T cell subsets. An equimolar mix of two oligonucleotides served as the beta constant-region primer for TRBC1 and TRBC2. The ligated cDNA underwent four PCR rounds using SP2 and nested alpha and beta constant-region primers. TCRdb recomputed calls from the UMI-ligation and nested PCR reads with MiXCR, one row per CDR3 protein. The profile shows 9,500 to 10,000 distinct CDR3 sequences, roughly 5.7% of them singletons. The sequencing sample was made of CD4+ TEMRA cells from blood. Specified subset: effector memory re-expressing CD45RA, CD45RA+ CD27-. Source of these receptors: a human donor in good health.

Many counts were recorded for this clonotype. The chain links TRBV12-3 or TRBV12-4 to TRBJ1-1, with D perhaps TRBD1 (5 bases). The CDR3 contains 14 residues. The ends were cut back, 5 bases at V and 4 bases at J, with 14 bases in the middle. Written as DNA, the CDR3 is TGTGCCAGCAGTCTTGACAGAGTCTTCACTGAAGCTTTCTTT. Its protein product is CASSLDRVFTEAFF.

This clonotype was counted a few times. V is TRBV29-1 and J is TRBJ2-2; a weak D match, TRBD1 (6 bases). This CDR3 contains 16 residues. The V gene's germline CDR1 is SQVTM and CDR2 ANQGSEA. V lost 7 bases to trimming and J lost 4 bases, with 22 bases between them. The DNA of the CDR3 is TGCAGCGCCGCGAAGAAACAGGGTTCTCGCACCGGGGAGCTGTTTTTT. It translates to CSAAKKQGSRTGELFF.